The rows below give T cell receptor beta chains drawn from one sample of a study of T cells in Graves' hyperthyroidism and ophthalmopathy. TCRdb independently ran MiXCR on the multiplex PCR reads; one entry per CDR3 protein. In the table there are under 400,000 distinct CDR3 sequences, just under 25% of which are singletons. What was sequenced was blood. Every receptor here comes from a man aged 50 to 59 with Graves' hyperthyroidism. CDR3s include the opening cysteine and the closing phenylalanine or tryptophan. Each record gives: J gene, D gene, V gene, clone size, CDR3 DNA, CDR3 protein. The D gene is left open where the match is weak. Expanded clones are given a class, and other clones once, few, many or no size at all.

TRBJ2-5	TRBD1	TRBV2	many	TGTGCCAGCAGTGTGACAGGGGTCCAAGAGACCCAGTACTTC	CASSVTGVQETQYF
TRBJ1-1	NA	TRBV18	NA	TGTGCCAGCTCACCGGGCGTGGTTCCTGAAGCTTTCTTT	CASSPGVVPEAFF
TRBJ2-5	TRBD1	TRBV19	NA	TGTGCCAGTAGTAAAGGGGGACAGAGCTATGGGACCCAGTACTTC	CASSKGGQSYGTQYF
TRBJ2-4	TRBD2	TRBV9	NA	TGTGCCAGCAGCGTAGGGACTAGCGGGAGGGCCTTGAACATTCAGTACTTC	CASSVGTSGRALNIQYF
TRBJ1-1	NA	TRBV29-1	many	TGCAGCGTTGATGAGGGGATTATGGGGCCGTACACTGAAGCTTTCTTT	CSVDEGIMGPYTEAFF
TRBJ1-1	NA	TRBV5-1	NA	TGCGCCAGCAGCGGCCGAGGGATCGGTGAAGCTTTCTTT	CASSGRGIGEAFF
TRBJ2-3	TRBD2	TRBV30	many	TGTGCCTGGAGTGGAGGACTAGCGGGATATACAGATACGCAGTATTTT	CAWSGGLAGYTDTQYF
TRBJ2-7	TRBD2	TRBV5-1	NA	TGCGCCAGCAGCCCCTCCGGACTAGCGGAGTACGAGCAGTACTTC	CASSPSGLAEYEQYF
TRBJ2-2	TRBD1	TRBV12-3/TRBV12-4	few	TGTGCCAGCTTGACAGGGGCAACCGGGGAGCTGTTTTTT	CASLTGATGELFF
TRBJ1-2	NA	TRBV9	NA	TGTGCCAGCAGCGTCGGTGACAGTTCTAACTATGGCTACACCTTC	CASSVGDSSNYGYTF
TRBJ2-7	TRBD1	TRBV19	NA	TGTGCCAGTAGTATTGACAGGGGAAACGAGCAGTACTTC	CASSIDRGNEQYF
TRBJ2-7	TRBD2	TRBV2	many	TGTGCCAGCAGTGAATGGACTAGCGAACGCTACGAGCAGTACTTC	CASSEWTSERYEQYF
TRBJ2-7	NA	TRBV6-1	NA	TGTGCCAGCAGGCAAAGGTCCAGCGCCGAGCAGCACTTC	CASRQRSSAEQHF
TRBJ2-3	NA	TRBV7-3	many	TGTGCCAGCAGCTTAACGTCCGGCGGTCCCACAGATACGCAGTATTTT	CASSLTSGGPTDTQYF
TRBJ1-2	NA	TRBV27	NA	TGTGCCAGCAGTGGAGGGGTCTCCCCGGGATTATATGGCTACACCTTC	CASSGGVSPGLYGYTF
TRBJ1-1	NA	TRBV3-1	many	TGTGCCAGCAGCCAAGTGAAGTACACTGAAGCTTTCTTT	CASSQVKYTEAFF
TRBJ2-7	TRBD2	TRBV6-1	many	TGTGCCAGCAGTCAGGCAATAGCGGGATCTCGGCACGAGCAGTACTTC	CASSQAIAGSRHEQYF
TRBJ1-4	NA	TRBV5-8	once	TGTGCCAGCAGCTTGGCGGGGGCGGTTAATGAAAAACTGTTTTTT	CASSLAGAVNEKLFF
TRBJ1-2	NA	TRBV28	NA	TGTGCCAGCAGTTTCCGGAACCTCCTCTCCACTGGCTACACCTTC	CASSFRNLLSTGYTF
TRBJ2-7	NA	TRBV12-3/TRBV12-4	NA	TGTGCCAGCAGTTTCGGAGGGATGGAATACGAGCAGTACTTC	CASSFGGMEYEQYF
TRBJ1-5	NA	TRBV10-3	few	TGTGCCATCAGTGAGTCGCGAGGGGCCAATCAGCCCCAGCATTTT	CAISESRGANQPQHF
TRBJ1-5	NA	TRBV19	NA	TGTGCCAGTAGTTCACAGCGCAATCAGCCCCAGCATTTT	CASSSQRNQPQHF
TRBJ1-5	NA	TRBV28	many	TGTGCCAGCAGTTTCGGGTCGCAGCCCCAGCATTTT	CASSFGSQPQHF
TRBJ1-2	NA	TRBV30	few	TGTGCCTGGAGTGTAATGGGCACCTCCTATGGCTACACCTTC	CAWSVMGTSYGYTF
TRBJ2-2	NA	TRBV28	few	TGTGCCAGCAGTTTAGACAATTCGAACACCGGGGAGCTGTTTTTT	CASSLDNSNTGELFF
TRBJ2-3	NA	TRBV7-9	NA	TGTGCCAGCAGCCATGTAGACACCTTACGCACAGATACGCAGTATTTT	CASSHVDTLRTDTQYF
TRBJ1-6	NA	TRBV6-7	NA	TGTGCCAGCACTACCGGGTCCTATAATTCACCCCTCCACTTT	CASTTGSYNSPLHF
TRBJ2-2	NA	TRBV5-4	NA	TGTGCCAGCAGCTCAGCAGGGTCCCTCGGGGAGCTGTTTTTT	CASSSAGSLGELFF
TRBJ1-6	TRBD1	TRBV28	few	TGTGCCAGCACCGGGGACAGTACCTATAATTCACCCCTCCACTTT	CASTGDSTYNSPLHF
TRBJ2-5	TRBD1	TRBV28	many	TGTGCCACCCAATCCGGGACAGTCCAAGAGACCCAGTACTTC	CATQSGTVQETQYF
TRBJ2-1	NA	TRBV7-2	NA	TGCGCCAGCAGCCAATATTCAGAGGGGAGTAGGAGGGAGAATGAGCAGTTCTTC	CASSQYSEGSRRENEQFF
TRBJ2-7	NA	TRBV7-9	many	TGTGCCAGCAGCTTGAAGGGGCAGAGGGTCTCCTACGAGCAGTACTTC	CASSLKGQRVSYEQYF
TRBJ2-1	TRBD2	TRBV20-1	NA	TGCAGGCTGGGACTAAGCGGGGGCCACAATGAGCAGTTCTTC	CRLGLSGGHNEQFF
TRBJ2-1	NA	TRBV11-3	many	TGTGCCAGCAGTCCGGCGGGGGCAAATGAGCAGTTCTTC	CASSPAGANEQFF
TRBJ1-2	NA	TRBV7-9	few	TGTGCCAGCAGCCCGACAGGTACCCATGGCTACACCTTC	CASSPTGTHGYTF
TRBJ1-1	TRBD1	TRBV11-3	many	TGTGCCAGCAGCGCCCGGACAGGGATGAACACTGAAGCTTTCTTT	CASSARTGMNTEAFF
TRBJ2-1	NA	TRBV11-2	NA	TGTGCCAGCAGATCAACCCGGGAAAGCTCCTACAATGAGCAGTTCTTC	CASRSTRESSYNEQFF
TRBJ1-5	NA	TRBV28	NA	TGTGCCAGCAGTTTTACGGGAAAGAATCAGCCCCAGCATTTT	CASSFTGKNQPQHF
TRBJ2-1	TRBD2	TRBV11-2	few	TGTGCCAGCAGCTTTGGTGGCGGGAGCGGCAGTGAGCAGTTCTTC	CASSFGGGSGSEQFF
TRBJ2-1	TRBD2	TRBV7-3	NA	TGTGCCGGCAGCTTGATAGCGGGAGATTACAATGAGCAGTTCTTC	CAGSLIAGDYNEQFF
TRBJ2-7	NA	TRBV28	few	TGTGCCGGCAGTTCTCTGACCGAGCAGTACTTC	CAGSSLTEQYF
TRBJ2-2	NA	TRBV6-5	NA	TGTGCCAGCAGTTACTCAGCCGGGAGAGCCGGGGAGCTGTTTTTT	CASSYSAGRAGELFF
TRBJ2-5	NA	TRBV2	NA	TGTGCCAGCAGTGAACCCCAGGGTGGGGAGACCCAGTACTTC	CASSEPQGGETQYF
TRBJ2-1	TRBD2	TRBV7-8	many	TGTGCCAGCAGCTTCGGGACTAGCGGGAGAGACGAGCAGTTCTTC	CASSFGTSGRDEQFF
TRBJ2-2	NA	TRBV7-9	NA	TGTGCCAGCAGCGACACAGACTCCCCCTCGGCCGGGGAGCTGTTTTTT	CASSDTDSPSAGELFF
TRBJ2-3	NA	TRBV5-5	NA	TGTGCCAGCAGCCCCAGCCCTGAGGAAGCAGATACGCAGTATTTT	CASSPSPEEADTQYF